This T cell receptor (beta chain) derives from a study of T cell responses to AZD1222 COVID-19 vaccine. General study findings and limits: Dominant at 160-218 and 743-854, vaccine-associated CD4 TCRs also spanned spike. Baseline seropositivity occurred in only a handful of AZD1222 recipients.

In regard to this clone: The antigen is not known.

Method: immunoSEQ multiplex PCR; TCRdb's copy keeps in-frame clones and lacks some. The sample gives 90,000 to 120,000 clones, around nine tenths of which show up once; 3% to 3.5% is in the top ten. The CDR3 sequence is 15 residues long. Germline lookup yields CDR1 SGHAT and CDR2 FQNNGV. After removal of 1 base from V and 5 bases from J, the junction contained 4 bases not matched to a gene. The rearrangement joins TRBV11-2 to TRBJ2-5; 10 positions agree with TRBD1. The input for sequencing was peripheral blood, taken 28 days after the second dose of the MenACWY control vaccine. The source of this sequence is an adult who received the MenACWY meningococcal vaccine as a control. The CDR3 DNA is TGTGCCAGCAGCTTAGGGGACAGGGGCGGGGAGACCCAGTACTTC. It is translated as CASSLGDRGGETQYF.